These 6 T cell receptor beta chains came from one sample sequenced in a study of blood T cell repertoires in COVID-19 (dated by TCRdb to 2018 to 2021). Libraries were constructed by the immunoSEQ multiplex PCR assay. This immuneACCESS table, as held by TCRdb, lists in-frame sequences with V and J called but not all clones. Of the missing ones, under half trace to an unresolved V gene in checked studies; the others have no known cause. Present in this sample are approximately 97,000 clones, 65% to 85% of which were seen just once. Nearly 4.5% of the sample rests with the top ten. The sample comprised peripheral blood. The receptors originated from a man between 60 and 70 years old with acute or convalescent COVID-19.

This clone turned up a few times. This chain joins TRBV19 and TRBJ1-1; D is unresolved. The CDR3 contains 14 residues. Germline loops: CDR1 LNHDA, CDR2 SQIVND (reference sequence). With 4 bases removed from V and 2 bases from J, the gap between germline ends came to 11 bases. In DNA form, the CDR3 reads TGTGCCAGTAGTAGTCAGCTGGGCAACACTGAAGCTTTCTTT. Residues: CASSSQLGNTEAFF. The whole variable domain, remainder taken from reference TRBV19 and TRBJ1-1, is DGGITQSPKYLFRKEGQNVTLSCEQNLNHDAMYWYRQDPGQGLRLIYYSQIVNDFQKGDIAEGYSVSREKKESFPLTVTSAQKNPTAFYLCASSSQLGNTEAFFGQGTRLTVV.

The V and J genes are TRBV18 and TRBJ2-2; 9 nucleotides line up with TRBD1. There are 15 residues in the CDR3. The germline CDR1 and CDR2 sequences are KGHSH and LQKENI. The V and J ends lost 6 bases and 3 bases, in that order; junction bases with no gene match: 5. CDR3 sequence reads: CASSPRTGDTGELFF. The CDR3 DNA follows: TGTGCCAGCTCCCCCCGGACAGGGGACACCGGGGAGCTGTTTTTT.

A few counts support this clone. The V gene is TRBV11-3, the J gene TRBJ2-1; TRBD1 matches 8 bases. CDR3 length: 15 residues. Germline V gives CDR1 SGHNT, CDR2 YENEEA. V trimming: 1 base; J trimming: 7 bases; junction bases outside the gene matches: 6. CDR3 in DNA: TGTGCCAGCAGCTTAGGACAGGGGAGTAGGAATGAGCAGTTCTTC. Amino acids: CASSLGQGSRNEQFF.

The rearrangement joins TRBV7-9 to TRBJ1-1; D possibly corresponds to TRBD1 (6 bases). Germline V gene lookup returns CDR1 SEHNR and CDR2 FQNEAQ (reference sequence). This CDR3 is built from 15 residues. The germline V and J ends were trimmed by 5 bases and 0 bases, with 13 bases remaining between them. The chain's CDR3 is CASSPRTAMNTEAFF. Here the CDR3 DNA reads TGTGCCAGCAGCCCACGGACAGCTATGAACACTGAAGCTTTCTTT.

This clone has a single count. J is TRBJ1-5 and V is TRBV19; D not resolved. The V end lost 8 bases, the J end lost 5 bases, and 13 bases lay between the germline ends. The CDR3 is 13 amino acids. Germline values: CDR1 LNHDA, CDR2 SQIVND (reference sequence). CDR3: CASWETPYQPQHF. CDR3 nucleotide sequence: TGTGCCAGTTGGGAGACACCGTATCAGCCCCAGCATTTT.

This clone turned up a few times. The J gene is TRBJ2-1, the V gene TRBV3-1 (or the pseudogene TRBV3-2), with 9 bases aligning to TRBD1. The germline V gene has CDR1 LGHDT and CDR2 YNNKEL (reference sequence). V was pared by 3 bases and J by 7 bases, with 7 bases of the junction left unmatched. The CDR3 sequence is 15 residues long. The CDR3 protein is CASSHLGQGANEQFF. CDR3 sequence (DNA): TGTGCCAGCAGCCACTTGGGACAGGGCGCTAATGAGCAGTTCTTC.